This TCR beta chain stems from a study of OX40 agonist ivuxolimab in advanced cancers. Study-wide context: Three patients got partial responses; one had hepatocellular carcinoma and two had cutaneous melanoma. General study findings and limits: The study observed clonal expansion of CD4+ and CD8+ blood T cells by week 6 at 0.1 to 3.0 mg/kg.

The method was immunoSEQ multiplex PCR; TCRdb's version includes in-frame clones alone and lacks a portion of them. Among 30,000 to 40,000 clones listed, around nine tenths were seen once. Points on this clone: Its antigen remains unknown.

Exclusion applied to patients with autoimmune disease history or systemic immunosuppression. With 4 bases removed from V and 7 bases from J, the gap between germline ends came to 11 bases. This CDR3 contains 13 residues. Germline values: CDR1 MNHNS, CDR2 SASEGT. The TCR comes from an adult with an advanced solid tumor such as melanoma, head and neck, liver or kidney cancer. The material sequenced was CD4+ or CD8+ T cells sorted from blood, taken in a trial of the OX40 agonist ivuxolimab. This chain connects TRBV6-1 to TRBJ1-5; maybe TRBD1 (5 bases). The CDR3 DNA sequence: TGTGCCAGCAGTGGCAGGGAAGGACAGCCCCAGCATTTT. Translating gives CASSGREGQPQHF.